In its sample, the clone carrying this T cell receptor (beta chain) was seen a few times. Its antigen remains unidentified. TCRdb reprocessed the 5' RACE reads via MiXCR and lists one record per CDR3 protein. Seen here are roughly 350,000 distinct CDR3 sequences, more than 9% observed once, and the top ten hold around 7.8%. The data belong to a study of identical twins. Study-level points and caveats: Insertion counts were lower in abundant cord blood beta clonotypes, a trend that memory repertoires did not show.

The length of the CDR3 is 14 residues. CDR1 and CDR2 from the germline V gene are DFQATT and SNEGSKA (reference sequence). J was trimmed by 2 bases and V by 1 base; bases with no gene match: 0. The same sample was also studied in work on yellow fever vaccine responses in identical twins.

V usage is TRBV20-1 and J usage is TRBJ2-1; 9 bases are shared with TRBD2. This clonotype was sampled from a young woman in good health. Sample: CD8+ T cells sorted from blood. The CDR3 region has the DNA TGCAGTGCTAGAGGACTAGCGGCCTACAATGAGCAGTTCTTC. Protein sequence: CSARGLAAYNEQFF.